This T cell receptor (beta chain) was sequenced during a study of T cells in localized non-small cell lung cancer. Trimming removed 5 bases from V and 6 bases from J, with 13 bases in between. The CDR3 length is 13 residues. CDR1 and CDR2 from the germline V gene are SEHNR and FQNEAQ (reference sequence). Using immunoSEQ multiplex PCR, the repertoire was profiled, and TCRdb retains in-frame clones only, with some absent. The sample contains tens of thousands of clones, 65% to 90% of which appear only once. Whole-study findings and limits: Of the top 100 tumor clones, median 57 were in adjacent lung, some 30 among its top 100. Because researchers sequenced only one region of the tumor, heterogeneity is still possible.

Details on this clone: Its antigen is not known.

V and J are TRBV7-9 and TRBJ1-1; D is unresolved. The clonotype was recovered from a male donor at least 60 years old with stage III lung adenocarcinoma. This specimen was peripheral blood, taken before any cancer treatment. As DNA, the CDR3 is TGTGCCAGCAGCCTCGGGTCGACCGCTGAAGCTTTCTTT. Its protein product is CASSLGSTAEAFF. The full variable domain, with the rest looked up from reference TRBV7-9 and TRBJ1-1, is DTGVSQNPRHKITKRGQNVTFRCDPISEHNRLYWYRQTLGQGPEFLTYFQNEAQLEKSRLLSDRFSAERPKGSFSTLEIQRTEQGDSAMYLCASSLGSTAEAFFGQGTRLTVV.